These T cell receptor beta chains were read from a single sample in a study of shared clonotypes between healthy human individuals. Clones were read by immunoSEQ multiplex PCR, and TCRdb kept only the in-frame ones, dropping some. The sample records 1.4 million to 1.5 million clones, roughly 96% being singletons. Sequencing was carried out using naive CD4+ T cells sorted from blood. These receptors were collected from a man between 25 and 39 years old in good health. CDR3s include the opening cysteine and the closing phenylalanine or tryptophan. D genes are given only for firm matches. Some rows mark clone size as missing; the rest say once, few, many or name a class of expanded clone.

CDR3 DNA | CDR3 protein | J gene | clone size | V gene | D gene | CDR3 length
TGCGCCAGCACCTCACCCTCGAGCACTGAAGCTTTCTTT | CASTSPSSTEAFF | TRBJ1-1 | . | TRBV5-1 | . | 13
TGTGCCAGCACATTAGCGGGAGGGTTTTCAGATACGCAGTATTTT | CASTLAGGFSDTQYF | TRBJ2-3 | . | TRBV28 | TRBD2 | 15
TGTGCCAGCAGCGCGACAACAACAGGAAACACCATATATTTT | CASSATTTGNTIYF | TRBJ1-3 | . | TRBV9 | . | 14
TGCGCCAGCAGCTTGGTACTAGCGGGACCCAATGAGCAGTTCTTC | CASSLVLAGPNEQFF | TRBJ2-1 | . | TRBV5-1 | TRBD2 | 15
TGCGCCAGCAGTGACAGGGGGCGTAGAGATACGCAGTATTTT | CASSDRGRRDTQYF | TRBJ2-3 | . | TRBV10-1 | TRBD1 | 14
TGTGCCAGCTCACCGGACAGACCTTCAACTAATGAAAAACTGTTTTTT | CASSPDRPSTNEKLFF | TRBJ1-4 | . | TRBV18 | . | 16
TGTGCCAGCAGCCCCACTGGGCCTACGGGAGTTTCTTACAATGAGCAGTTCTTC | CASSPTGPTGVSYNEQFF | TRBJ2-1 | . | TRBV13 | . | 18
TGTGCCAGCAGCGTCGCGGATACGCAGTATTTT | CASSVADTQYF | TRBJ2-3 | few | TRBV9 | . | 11
TGTGCCAGCAGCTTAGAAATAGCGGGGTCGTACGAGCAGTACTTC | CASSLEIAGSYEQYF | TRBJ2-7 | . | TRBV7-2 | TRBD2 | 15
TGTGCCAGCAGAAGAAGGACGCCCACAGATACGCAGTATTTT | CASRRRTPTDTQYF | TRBJ2-3 | . | TRBV7-2 | . | 14
TGTGCCAGCAGAAGGGGGGGAGAGACCCAGTACTTC | CASRRGGETQYF | TRBJ2-5 | . | TRBV6-5 | . | 12
TGTGCCATCAGATGGACAGAGGGGCCCGGGGAGCTGTTTTTT | CAIRWTEGPGELFF | TRBJ2-2 | . | TRBV10-3 | . | 14
TGTGCCAACAGCGGACGACTGAACACTGAAGCTTTCTTT | CANSGRLNTEAFF | TRBJ1-1 | once | TRBV9 | . | 13
TGTGCCAGCAGTGAATCTGAGGGAGGGCCGCTCGAGCAGTACTTC | CASSESEGGPLEQYF | TRBJ2-7 | . | TRBV6-1 | TRBD2 | 15
TGTGCCAGCAGCAGATTGCGGGGCGGCACTGAAGCTTTCTTT | CASSRLRGGTEAFF | TRBJ1-1 | . | TRBV9 | . | 14
TGCGCCAGCAGCTTGGGAAATACCTGGGGGACAGCCGCTTACGAGCAGTACTTC | CASSLGNTWGTAAYEQYF | TRBJ2-7 | . | TRBV5-1 | TRBD1 | 18
TGTGCCAGCACTCTTGGGGGACAGGCCTACGAGCAGTACTTC | CASTLGGQAYEQYF | TRBJ2-7 | . | TRBV11-2 | TRBD1 | 14
TGTGCCAGCAGTTTCGAGACACAGACCTACGAGCAGTACTTC | CASSFETQTYEQYF | TRBJ2-7 | . | TRBV28 | . | 14
TGTGCCAGCAGCTCCAGTCGCAATGAGCAGTTCTTC | CASSSSRNEQFF | TRBJ2-1 | . | TRBV7-9 | . | 12
TGTGCCAGCAGTTCGACCACGTACCCGCAGTATTTT | CASSSTTYPQYF | TRBJ2-3 | . | TRBV6-5 | . | 12
TGTGCCAGCAGTGGGGTGACAGGGGGCTTGAAAGCTTTCTTT | CASSGVTGGLKAFF | TRBJ1-1 | . | TRBV2 | TRBD1 | 14
TGTGCCAGCAGTTTTAGGGTAAATGAGCAGTTCTTC | CASSFRVNEQFF | TRBJ2-1 | . | TRBV7-9 | . | 12
TGCGCCAGCAGCCCCCGGGATGTGGGAATGAACACTGAAGCTTTCTTT | CASSPRDVGMNTEAFF | TRBJ1-1 | . | TRBV4-3 | . | 16
TGTGCCAGCAGTTACATGGGAGGGGGCTATGGCTACACCTTC | CASSYMGGGYGYTF | TRBJ1-2 | . | TRBV6-6 | . | 14
TGTGCCAGTTCGCTAGCGGGAGGGCCGTTCGAGCAGTACTTC | CASSLAGGPFEQYF | TRBJ2-7 | . | TRBV25-1 | TRBD2 | 14
TGTGCCACCAGCAGAGTAGCAGGCCCCAAGCCCTTAAACACCATATATTTT | CATSRVAGPKPLNTIYF | TRBJ1-3 | . | TRBV15 | . | 17
TGCGCCAGCAGCATATCCGGGGATCAGCCCCAGCATTTT | CASSISGDQPQHF | TRBJ1-5 | . | TRBV5-1 | . | 13
TGTGCCAGCAGTTCGGGAGCCTACAATGAGCAGTTCTTC | CASSSGAYNEQFF | TRBJ2-1 | . | TRBV27 | . | 13
TGTGCCAGCTCACCAAGTTCTCGGGATGAGCAGTTCTTC | CASSPSSRDEQFF | TRBJ2-1 | . | TRBV18 | . | 13
TGTGCCAGCAGTCCGGACAGGGGGCCTGGAAACACCATATATTTT | CASSPDRGPGNTIYF | TRBJ1-3 | . | TRBV28 | TRBD1 | 15
TGTGCCAGCAGTCCAACTAGCGTGAACATTCAGTACTTC | CASSPTSVNIQYF | TRBJ2-4 | few | TRBV14 | TRBD2 | 13
TGTGCCAGCAGCATTACAGGGTCCTACGAGCAGTACTTC | CASSITGSYEQYF | TRBJ2-7 | . | TRBV7-9 | . | 13
TGTGCCAGCAGCTTGGCAAACTACGAGCAGTACTTC | CASSLANYEQYF | TRBJ2-7 | . | TRBV11-2 | . | 12
TGTGCCTGGAGGAACAGTAATCAGCCCCAGCATTTT | CAWRNSNQPQHF | TRBJ1-5 | . | TRBV30 | . | 12
TGTGCCAGCAAACCACTGTCGGCGGCTATTAAAAACATTCAGTACTTC | CASKPLSAAIKNIQYF | TRBJ2-4 | . | TRBV27 | . | 16